Listed below are T cell receptor beta chains from one sample, sequenced in a study of immune evolution from preneoplasia to lung adenocarcinoma. The method was immunoSEQ multiplex PCR; TCRdb's version includes in-frame clones alone and lacks a portion of them. Seen here are thousands of clones, 75% to 90% observed once, and the top ten hold 2% to 3%. Sample: FFPE atypical adenomatous hyperplasia tissue from the lung. Receptors were obtained from a person between 65 and 80 years old with lung adenocarcinoma. The conserved cysteine and the conserved F or W are not part of the CDR3 here. Each record gives: J gene, D gene, V gene, CDR3 protein. A D gene is named only where the DNA matches it firmly.

J: TRBJ2-3
D: .
V: TRBV19
CDR3: ASSIEGMSTDTQY

J: TRBJ1-1
D: .
V: TRBV9
CDR3: ASSVVTNTEAF

J: TRBJ1-3
D: .
V: TRBV5-1
CDR3: ASSFSGDSGNTIY

J: TRBJ1-1
D: .
V: TRBV5-1
CDR3: ASSLPGPEAF

J: TRBJ2-5
D: TRBD2
V: TRBV11-1
CDR3: ASTGLAGQETQY

J: TRBJ1-2
D: .
V: TRBV9
CDR3: ASSESTQGYGYT

J: TRBJ2-7
D: .
V: TRBV11-2
CDR3: ASSSSVSYEQY

J: TRBJ2-7
D: .
V: TRBV18
CDR3: ASSPWGQHYEQY

J: TRBJ2-7
D: .
V: TRBV11-3
CDR3: ASSPEDRLSYEQY

J: TRBJ1-5
D: .
V: TRBV11-2
CDR3: ASSLKGTSNQPQH

J: TRBJ2-5
D: .
V: TRBV27
CDR3: ASSRGTGWRRETQY

J: TRBJ2-2
D: .
V: TRBV5-1
CDR3: ASSLEPGTGELF

J: TRBJ2-1
D: TRBD2
V: TRBV18
CDR3: ASSRTTSGIDEQF